These T cell receptor beta chains were read from a single sample in a study of vaccination and CD4 T cells after COVID-19. No antigen has been identified for these receptors. TCRdb ran MiXCR on the PCR reads and lists one entry per CDR3 protein. The profile shows approximately 9,300 distinct CDR3 sequences, approximately 62% of them singletons. The material sequenced was CD4+ T cells from blood, cultured in vitro. The receptors derive from a human donor in good health. Both conserved end residues are part of each CDR3. The D gene is left open where the match is weak. Rows give clone size only sometimes, using once, few, many, or a class for an expanded clone.

NA	TRBJ1-2	TRBD1	TRBV7-2	TGTGCCAGCAGCTTAGCCCAGACAGGGGTAGCTGGCTACACCTTC	CASSLAQTGVAGYTF
few	TRBJ1-5	NA	TRBV20-1	TGCAGTGCTAGACCCGGATGGGAAAATCAGCCCCAGCATTTT	CSARPGWENQPQHF
few	TRBJ1-2	NA	TRBV19	TGTGCCAGTAGTCCCGCTCAGACTAGGGACTATGGCTACACCTTC	CASSPAQTRDYGYTF
NA	TRBJ1-1	NA	TRBV19	TGTGCCAGTAGTAGAACAGAAAACACTGAAGCTTTCTTT	CASSRTENTEAFF
NA	TRBJ2-1	TRBD2	TRBV28	TGTGCCAGCAGTGGGGTAGCGGGGGGCCTAAACAATGAGCAGTTCTTC	CASSGVAGGLNNEQFF
NA	TRBJ1-2	NA	TRBV6-5	TGTGCCAGCAGTTCCTTTTCCGGGACGGGATATTATGGCTACACCTTC	CASSSFSGTGYYGYTF
few	TRBJ1-2	TRBD1	TRBV24-1	TGTGCCACCAGGTCCTCGCTCGGGACAGGGGGTTTAGGCTACACCTTC	CATRSSLGTGGLGYTF
NA	TRBJ2-1	NA	TRBV20-1	TGCAGTGCGATTACGCGGACCACCTACTCGAATGAGCAGTTCTTC	CSAITRTTYSNEQFF
few	TRBJ2-1	TRBD2	TRBV10-1	TGCGCCAGCAGTGAGGGGCTAGCGGGGGGCCCAAAGTTCTTC	CASSEGLAGGPKFF
NA	TRBJ1-6	TRBD1	TRBV10-3	TGTGCCACACGGACAGGGGAGAATTCACCCCTCCACTTT	CATRTGENSPLHF
NA	TRBJ1-2	NA	TRBV11-2	TGTGCCAGCAGGCCGGGTAGGGGCAGAAGAAGATTGGCCTATGGCTACACCTTC	CASRPGRGRRRLAYGYTF
NA	TRBJ1-1	NA	TRBV19	TGTGCCAGTAGTATTACCAGAGAAGCTTTCTTT	CASSITREAFF
NA	TRBJ1-5	NA	TRBV6-1	TGTGCCAGCAGCCCTACCCGAAATCAGCCCCAGCATTTT	CASSPTRNQPQHF
NA	TRBJ1-1	TRBD1	TRBV19	TGTGCCAGTAGTGCCTACAGGGGAGGTGGCACTGAAGCTTTCTTT	CASSAYRGGGTEAFF
NA	TRBJ1-2	NA	TRBV19	TGTGCCAGTAGTCTCCAGGGACCGGCCAACTATGGCTACACCTTC	CASSLQGPANYGYTF
few	TRBJ2-5	NA	TRBV10-3	TGTGCCATCAGTGAGAGGGGGGCAGGGACTATGTTCGGGGAGACCCAGTACTTC	CAISERGAGTMFGETQYF
NA	TRBJ1-1	NA	TRBV7-8	TGTGCCAGCAGCTTGGACAGAAAGAACACTGAAGCTTTCTTT	CASSLDRKNTEAFF
NA	TRBJ1-1	NA	TRBV6-2/TRBV6-3	TGTGCCAGCAGTTACACCGATCTGAACACTGAAGCTTTCTTT	CASSYTDLNTEAFF
NA	TRBJ2-1	TRBD2	TRBV11-2	TGTGCCAGCAGCTCACTGCGGACTAGCGGGAAGTTGGGGATGGGTGAGCAGTTCTTC	CASSSLRTSGKLGMGEQFF
NA	TRBJ1-2	TRBD1	TRBV5-1	TGCGCCAGCAGCTTGACTACCGGGACAGGAGGCTCCTATGGCTACACCTTC	CASSLTTGTGGSYGYTF
NA	TRBJ1-2	TRBD1	TRBV12-3/TRBV12-4	TGTGCCAGCAGTCGTCCGGGACAGAAGGTCTATGGCTACACCTTC	CASSRPGQKVYGYTF
few	TRBJ2-5	TRBD2	TRBV15	TGTGCCACCAGCAGAGGTAGCGGGGGGTATTCGTCGGAGACCCAGTACTTC	CATSRGSGGYSSETQYF
NA	TRBJ2-3	NA	TRBV15	TGTGCCACCAGCAGAGACCAGGGATATACGCAGTATTTT	CATSRDQGYTQYF
NA	TRBJ2-7	TRBD2	TRBV12-3/TRBV12-4	TGTGCCAGCAGCCCGGGACTAGCGGGAGGCTACGAGCAGTACTTC	CASSPGLAGGYEQYF
NA	TRBJ2-7	NA	TRBV6-1	TGTGCCACCGGGGAGTACGAACAGTACTTC	CATGEYEQYF
NA	TRBJ2-3	TRBD2	TRBV12-3/TRBV12-4	TGTGCCAGCAGCTTTAGAGGACTAGAGACTAGCACAGATACGCAGTATTTT	CASSFRGLETSTDTQYF
NA	TRBJ2-7	NA	TRBV27	TGTGCCAGCGGGTGGAACGAGCAGTACTTC	CASGWNEQYF
NA	TRBJ2-3	NA	TRBV10-1	TGCGCCGCCGCCGAGGGTTCGGGGGTTGGGACAGATACGCAGTATTTT	CAAAEGSGVGTDTQYF
NA	TRBJ2-2	NA	TRBV4-1	TGCGCCAGCAGCCAAGCCTTCCTAGGATCCGTCGGGGAGCTGTTTTTT	CASSQAFLGSVGELFF
once	TRBJ1-1	NA	TRBV25-1	TGTGCCAGCAGTGGGATTACTGAAGCTTTCTTT	CASSGITEAFF
NA	TRBJ1-1	NA	TRBV5-4	TGTGCCAGCAGCTTCCCAGGGGAGGGCACTGAAGCTTTCTTT	CASSFPGEGTEAFF
NA	TRBJ2-1	NA	TRBV11-2	TGTGCCAGCAGCTTAGGACTAACCTACAATGAGCAGTTCTTC	CASSLGLTYNEQFF
NA	TRBJ2-2	NA	TRBV19	TGTGCCAGTAGTATGACGCGGGGCGGGGAGCTGTTTTTT	CASSMTRGGELFF
NA	TRBJ1-5	NA	TRBV7-2	TGTGCCAGCAGCGTTAGGGGGAATCAGCCCCAGCATTTT	CASSVRGNQPQHF
NA	TRBJ1-1	NA	TRBV7-9	TGTGCCAGCAGCCGGGACGGTTGGGGGACTGAAGCTTTCTTT	CASSRDGWGTEAFF
NA	TRBJ1-6	NA	TRBV9	TGTGCCAGCAGCGTAGATGAGGGAACGCCACCCCTCCACTTT	CASSVDEGTPPLHF
NA	TRBJ1-1	NA	TRBV20-1	TGCAGTGCCTGGGGCCACAGAACTGAAGCTTTCTTT	CSAWGHRTEAFF
few	TRBJ1-6	NA	TRBV7-9	TGTGCCAGCAGCTTAGAGGGGGGCTCCAATTCACCCCTCCACTTT	CASSLEGGSNSPLHF
NA	TRBJ2-3	TRBD2	TRBV11-2	TGTGCCAGCAGCCCCCGGAGAGGCAGCGGGGGGAACACAGATACGCAGTATTTT	CASSPRRGSGGNTDTQYF
NA	TRBJ2-6	NA	TRBV20-1	TGCAGTGGGGTCGGGAGCTCTGGGGCCAACGTCCTGACTTTC	CSGVGSSGANVLTF
few	TRBJ1-2	TRBD1	TRBV25-1	TGTGCCAGCACCAAGGGACAGGGTGGATACACCTTC	CASTKGQGGYTF
NA	TRBJ1-2	NA	TRBV5-1	TGCGCCAGCAGCTTGGCCAGGGGAGATTATGGCTACACCTTC	CASSLARGDYGYTF
few	TRBJ1-6	NA	TRBV6-1	TGTGCCAGCAGCCCCCCGGGGGAACTCGGTTCACCCCTCCACTTT	CASSPPGELGSPLHF
NA	TRBJ2-7	NA	TRBV11-2	TGTGCCAGCAGCGCGGCAGGGGGGCAACGGGAGCAGTACTTC	CASSAAGGQREQYF
NA	TRBJ1-1	NA	TRBV20-1	TGCAGTGCTAGGGGGAAGGGGACACCTCTCCCGTGGAACACTGAAGCTTTCTTT	CSARGKGTPLPWNTEAFF
NA	TRBJ2-7	NA	TRBV2	TGTGCCAGCAGACTTTACAGAGACTACGAGCAGTACTTC	CASRLYRDYEQYF
NA	TRBJ2-7	TRBD2	TRBV6-1	TGTGCCAGCACGAAGCGGGAGGGAGGCGAGCAGTACTTC	CASTKREGGEQYF
once	TRBJ1-5	NA	TRBV20-1	TGCAGTGCTAGAGGCGGGATGGGGGGACTGAGCAATCAGCCCCAGCATTTT	CSARGGMGGLSNQPQHF
NA	TRBJ1-4	NA	TRBV10-3	TGTGCCATCAGTTTGGACAGCCTAGGGGAAAAACTGTTTTTT	CAISLDSLGEKLFF
NA	TRBJ1-2	NA	TRBV27	TGTGCCAGCGGCTTTAGGCTTAACAGGGAAGGCTACACCTTC	CASGFRLNREGYTF
NA	TRBJ2-5	TRBD1	TRBV15	TGTGCCACCAGCAGAGGACAGGGTGGTGAGACCCAGTACTTC	CATSRGQGGETQYF